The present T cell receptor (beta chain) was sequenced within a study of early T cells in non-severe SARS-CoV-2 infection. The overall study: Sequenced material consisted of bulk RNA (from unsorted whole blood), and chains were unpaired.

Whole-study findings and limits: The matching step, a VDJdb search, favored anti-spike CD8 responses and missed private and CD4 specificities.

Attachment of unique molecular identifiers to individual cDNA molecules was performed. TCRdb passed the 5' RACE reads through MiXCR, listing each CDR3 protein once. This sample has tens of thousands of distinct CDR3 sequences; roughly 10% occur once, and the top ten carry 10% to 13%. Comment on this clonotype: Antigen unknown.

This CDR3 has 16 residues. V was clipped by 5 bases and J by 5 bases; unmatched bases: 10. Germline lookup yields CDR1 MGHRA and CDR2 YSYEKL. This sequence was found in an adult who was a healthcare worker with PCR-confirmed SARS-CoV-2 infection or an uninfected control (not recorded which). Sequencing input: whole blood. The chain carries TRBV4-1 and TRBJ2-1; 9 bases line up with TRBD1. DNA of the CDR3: TGCGCCAGCAGCTCGCAGGACAGGGGTAAAGACAATGAGCAGTTCTTC. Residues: CASSSQDRGKDNEQFF.